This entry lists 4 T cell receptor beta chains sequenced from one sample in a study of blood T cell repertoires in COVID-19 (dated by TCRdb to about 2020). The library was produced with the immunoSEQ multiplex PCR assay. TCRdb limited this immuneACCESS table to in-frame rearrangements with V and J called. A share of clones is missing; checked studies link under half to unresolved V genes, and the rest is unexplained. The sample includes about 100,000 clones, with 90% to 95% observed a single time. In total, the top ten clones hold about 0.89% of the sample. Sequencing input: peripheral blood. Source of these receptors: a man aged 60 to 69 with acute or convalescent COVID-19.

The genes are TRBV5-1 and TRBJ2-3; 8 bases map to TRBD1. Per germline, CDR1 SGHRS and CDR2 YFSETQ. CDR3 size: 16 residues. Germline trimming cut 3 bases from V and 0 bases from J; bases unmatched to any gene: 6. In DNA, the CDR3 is TGCGCCAGCAGCTACGGACAGGGAAGGAGCACAGATACGCAGTATTTT. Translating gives CASSYGQGRSTDTQYF.

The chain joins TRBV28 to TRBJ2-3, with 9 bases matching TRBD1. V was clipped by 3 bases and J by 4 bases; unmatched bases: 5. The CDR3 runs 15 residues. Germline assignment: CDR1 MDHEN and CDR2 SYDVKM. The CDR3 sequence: CASSLRDRVPDTQYF. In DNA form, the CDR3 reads TGTGCCAGCAGTTTGCGGGACAGGGTACCAGATACGCAGTATTTT.

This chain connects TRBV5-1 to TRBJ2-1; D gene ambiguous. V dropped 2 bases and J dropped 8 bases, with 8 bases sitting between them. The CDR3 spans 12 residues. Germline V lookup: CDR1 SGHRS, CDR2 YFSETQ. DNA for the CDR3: TGCGCCAGCAGCTTAGAGTCGTATGAGCAGTTCTTC. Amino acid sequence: CASSLESYEQFF.

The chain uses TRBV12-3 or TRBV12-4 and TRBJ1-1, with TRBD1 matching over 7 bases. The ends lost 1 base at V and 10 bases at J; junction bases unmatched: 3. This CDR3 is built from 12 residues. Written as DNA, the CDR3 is TGTGCCAGCAGTTTAGACAGGGACAGAGCTTTCTTT. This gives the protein CASSLDRDRAFF.